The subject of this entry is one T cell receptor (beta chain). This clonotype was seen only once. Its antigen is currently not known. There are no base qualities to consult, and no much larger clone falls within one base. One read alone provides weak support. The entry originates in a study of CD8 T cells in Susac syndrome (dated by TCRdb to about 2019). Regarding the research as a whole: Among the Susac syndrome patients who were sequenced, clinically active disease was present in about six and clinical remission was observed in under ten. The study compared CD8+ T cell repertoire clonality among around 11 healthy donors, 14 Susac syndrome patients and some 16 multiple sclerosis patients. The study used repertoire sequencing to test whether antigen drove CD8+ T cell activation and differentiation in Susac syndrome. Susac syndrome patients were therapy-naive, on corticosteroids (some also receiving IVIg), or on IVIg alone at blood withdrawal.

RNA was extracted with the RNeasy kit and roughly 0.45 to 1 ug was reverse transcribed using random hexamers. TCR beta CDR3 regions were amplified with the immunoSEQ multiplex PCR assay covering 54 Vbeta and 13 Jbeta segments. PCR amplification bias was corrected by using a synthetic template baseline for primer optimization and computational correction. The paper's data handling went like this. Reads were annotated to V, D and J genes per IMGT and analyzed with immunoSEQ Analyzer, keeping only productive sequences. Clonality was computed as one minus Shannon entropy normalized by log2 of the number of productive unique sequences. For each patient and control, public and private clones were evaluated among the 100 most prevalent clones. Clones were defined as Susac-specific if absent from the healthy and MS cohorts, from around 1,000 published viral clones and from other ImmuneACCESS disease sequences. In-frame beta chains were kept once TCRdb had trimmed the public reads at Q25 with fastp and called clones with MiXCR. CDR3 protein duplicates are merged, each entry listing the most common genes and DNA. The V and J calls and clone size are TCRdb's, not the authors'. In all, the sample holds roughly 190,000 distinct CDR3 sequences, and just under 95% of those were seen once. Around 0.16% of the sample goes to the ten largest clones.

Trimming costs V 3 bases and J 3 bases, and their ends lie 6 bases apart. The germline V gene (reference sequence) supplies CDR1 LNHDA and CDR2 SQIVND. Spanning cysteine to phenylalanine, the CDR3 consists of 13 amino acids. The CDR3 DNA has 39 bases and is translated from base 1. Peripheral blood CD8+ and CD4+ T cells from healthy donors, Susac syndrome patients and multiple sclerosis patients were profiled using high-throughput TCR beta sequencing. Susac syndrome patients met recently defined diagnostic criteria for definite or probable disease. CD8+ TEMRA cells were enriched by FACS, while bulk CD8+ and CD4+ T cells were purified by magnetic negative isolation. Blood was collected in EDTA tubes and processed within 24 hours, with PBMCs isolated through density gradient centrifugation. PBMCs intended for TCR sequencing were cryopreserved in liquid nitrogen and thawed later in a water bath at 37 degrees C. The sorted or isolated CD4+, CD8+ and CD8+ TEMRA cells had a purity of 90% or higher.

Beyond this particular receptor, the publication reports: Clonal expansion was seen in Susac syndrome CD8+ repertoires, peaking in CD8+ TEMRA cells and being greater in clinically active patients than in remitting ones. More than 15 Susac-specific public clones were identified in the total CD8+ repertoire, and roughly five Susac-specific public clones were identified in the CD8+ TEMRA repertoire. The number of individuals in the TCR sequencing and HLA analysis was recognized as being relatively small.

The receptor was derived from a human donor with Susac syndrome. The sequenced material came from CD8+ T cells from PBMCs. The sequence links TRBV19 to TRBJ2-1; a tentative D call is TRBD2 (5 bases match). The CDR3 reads CASSIRDYNEQFF. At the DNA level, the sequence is TGTGCCAGTAGTATCCGGGACTACAATGAGCAGTTCTTC.